One sample yielded the 27 T cell receptor beta chains listed below, sequenced in a study of T-cell memory formation after mild COVID-19. TCRdb re-analysed the 5' RACE reads in MiXCR, keeping a single row per CDR3 protein. The sample contains fewer than 650,000 distinct CDR3 sequences, about a fifth of which appear only once. Sequenced input: PBMCs or a T cell subset sorted from them (not recorded which). Receptors were obtained from an adult woman who had mild COVID-19 (a few samples of this study predate the infection). Cell type and time point are not known.

The table lists this clonotype with a few counts. The chain links TRBV20-1 to TRBJ2-3; tentative D call: TRBD1 (6 bases). In germline, CDR1 is DFQATT, CDR2 SNEGSKA (reference sequence). This CDR3 has 14 residues. V shed 0 bases and J shed 5 bases, with 12 bases lying between them. CDR3 in amino acids: CSARDGGPGDTQYF. CDR3 nucleotides: TGCAGTGCTAGAGATGGGGGCCCGGGAGATACGCAGTATTTT.

This chain uses TRBV2 with TRBJ2-1; 11 bases are shared with TRBD1. Germline CDR1 reads SNHLY; CDR2 reads FYNNEI. V was pared by 8 bases and J by 3 bases, with 3 bases of the junction left unmatched. The CDR3 extends over 14 amino acids. This CDR3 is CASQGTGGYNEQFF. The CDR3 nucleotides read TGTGCCAGCCAAGGGACAGGGGGCTACAATGAGCAGTTCTTC.

The chain has TRBV7-9 and TRBJ2-7, with D maybe TRBD2 (6 bases). In germline, CDR1 is SEHNR, CDR2 FQNEAQ (reference sequence). Trimming stripped 1 base from V and 4 bases from J, with 11 bases between. This CDR3 has 14 amino acids. In DNA, the CDR3 is TGTGCCAGCAGCTTAGACGGGGGAAATTACGAGCAGTACTTC. Translation: CASSLDGGNYEQYF. Full variable domain (missing parts from reference TRBV7-9 and TRBJ2-7): DTGVSQNPRHKITKRGQNVTFRCDPISEHNRLYWYRQTLGQGPEFLTYFQNEAQLEKSRLLSDRFSAERPKGSFSTLEIQRTEQGDSAMYLCASSLDGGNYEQYFGPGTRLTVT.

This clonotype was detected only a few times. The CDR3 sequence is CASSQVTGVAEAFF. Written as DNA, the CDR3 is TGTGCCAGCAGCCAAGTGACAGGGGTAGCTGAAGCTTTCTTT. This sequence joins TRBV3-1 and TRBJ1-1, with 8 bases that match TRBD1. With 1 base clipped from V and 6 bases from J, the junction kept 4 bases outside the gene matches. This CDR3 region has 14 residues. Germline V gives CDR1 LGHDT, CDR2 YNNKEL (reference sequence).

The rearrangement links TRBV3-1 to TRBJ1-5; 8 nucleotides agree with TRBD1. Germline CDR1 is LGHDT and CDR2 is YNNKEL (reference sequence). The trim removed 5 bases at V and 7 bases at J, leaving 10 bases unmatched. This CDR3 is built from 15 residues. The CDR3 DNA reads as TGTGCCAGCAGCGATCAGGGGGCAATGGGGCAGCCCCAGCATTTT. Encoded protein: CASSDQGAMGQPQHF.

This clonotype was counted once. This sequence joins TRBV27 and TRBJ1-1; 8 bases are a match to TRBD1. The germline V gene has CDR1 MNHEY and CDR2 SMNVEV (reference sequence). The CDR3 consists of 14 residues. V lost 5 bases to trimming and J lost 5 bases; unmatched junction nucleotides: 7. CDR3 region: CASSDRGSVTEAFF. CDR3 coding DNA: TGTGCCAGCAGTGACAGGGGATCGGTTACTGAAGCTTTCTTT.

The chain is built from TRBV5-4 and TRBJ2-3; 8 bases align to TRBD2. This CDR3 comprises 16 residues. V shed 3 bases, J shed 2 bases, and the junction held 8 bases outside the gene matches. Per the germline V gene, CDR1 is SGHNT and CDR2 is YYREEE (reference sequence). CDR3 sequence reads: CASSYKLAAITDTQYF. The CDR3 DNA sequence: TGTGCCAGCAGCTACAAACTAGCGGCGATCACAGATACGCAGTATTTT.

This clonotype was seen more than once but under ten times. This sequence joins TRBV5-5 and TRBJ1-2; 7 positions match TRBD1. Germline CDR1 reads SGHKS; CDR2 reads YYEKEE (reference sequence). There are 15 residues in the CDR3. V shed 2 bases, J shed 7 bases, and the junction held 11 bases outside the gene matches. Here the CDR3 DNA reads TGTGCCAGCAGCTTCGAGTTGAAGGGGGCGAGTGGCTACACCTTC. Translating it yields CASSFELKGASGYTF.

There are a few counts of this clonotype. This chain uses TRBV28 with TRBJ1-5; 10 positions match TRBD1. Germline loops: CDR1 MDHEN, CDR2 SYDVKM. The CDR3 loop spans 15 amino acids. With V trimmed by 10 bases and J by 0 bases, 6 bases remained unmatched. CDR3 DNA: TGTGCCATCCGGACAGGGGGGAATAGCAATCAGCCCCAGCATTTT. This translates into CAIRTGGNSNQPQHF.

A few counts support this clonotype. The gene calls are TRBV5-1 and TRBJ2-1, with 11 bases matching TRBD2. V was clipped by 3 bases and J by 1 base; unmatched bases: 3. Germline V CDR1 and CDR2: SGHRS, YFSETQ. This CDR3 contains 16 residues. The CDR3 here is CASSSTSGASYNEQFF. DNA of the CDR3: TGCGCCAGCAGCTCGACTAGCGGGGCTTCCTACAATGAGCAGTTCTTC.

The rearrangement links TRBV24-1 to TRBJ1-1; D perhaps matches TRBD1 (6 bases). Trimming took off 2 bases at V and 7 bases at J, with 10 bases between the two ends. Germline V gene lookup returns CDR1 KGHDR and CDR2 SFDVKD. CDR3 length: 13 amino acids. As DNA, the CDR3 is TGTGCCACCAGTGATTCCGGACAGCTTGAAGCTTTCTTT. It specifies CATSDSGQLEAFF.

Worth noting for this clonotype: The CDR3 does not close with the conserved phenylalanine or tryptophan, likely indicating a read error. The V gene is TRBV7-8, the J gene TRBJ2-7; D is perhaps TRBD2 (6 bases). The CDR3 loop spans 13 amino acids. Germline loops: CDR1 SGHVS, CDR2 FQNEAQ. V shed 1 base and J shed 6 bases, with 10 bases lying between them. The CDR3 protein is CASSLVGGSEQYL. DNA for the CDR3: TGTGCCAGCAGCTTAGTAGGAGGGTCCGAGCAGTACTTA.

This chain connects TRBV6-2 or TRBV6-3 to TRBJ2-7; 10 bases line up with TRBD2. V was clipped by 6 bases and J by 1 base; unmatched bases: 15. Germline V gene sequence: CDR1 MNHEY, CDR2 SVGEGT. The CDR3 sequence is 18 residues long. The CDR3, as DNA: TGTGCCAGCAGCCCGAAACCCCAAGCGGGAGGGCCGTCCTACGAGCAGTACTTC. Protein product: CASSPKPQAGGPSYEQYF.

This chain connects TRBV12-3 or TRBV12-4 to TRBJ2-2, with 9 bases lining up with TRBD2. The CDR3 is made up of 20 amino acids. V shed 6 bases, J shed 0 bases, and the junction held 17 bases outside the gene matches. CDR3 nucleotides: TGTGCCAGCAGGGAACCAGGACTAGCGTCCCCGAATACGAACACCGGGGAGCTGTTTTTT. The encoded protein is CASREPGLASPNTNTGELFF.

V and J are TRBV11-2 and TRBJ2-7, with 7 bases that match TRBD1. Per the germline V gene, CDR1 is SGHAT and CDR2 is FQNNGV. Trimming cost V 2 bases and J 0 bases; bases outside gene matches: 7. This CDR3 spans 16 amino acids. The CDR3 DNA reads as TGTGCCAGCAGCTTACCCCCGGGACAGAGCTCCTACGAGCAGTACTTC. Translated: CASSLPPGQSSYEQYF.

This sequence joins TRBV15 and TRBJ2-3; tentatively, D is TRBD1 (6 bases). The germline CDR1 and CDR2 sequences are LNHNV and YYDKDF (reference sequence). V was shortened by 1 base and J by 4 bases, with 15 bases between the two germline ends. CDR3 length: 16 residues. The CDR3 here is CATSRGTAEWADTQYF. The CDR3 DNA follows: TGTGCCACCAGCAGAGGGACAGCCGAATGGGCAGATACGCAGTATTTT.

The chain joins TRBV6-5 to TRBJ2-2, with D perhaps TRBD2 (5 bases). V shed 5 bases and J shed 0 bases, with 13 bases lying between them. This CDR3 spans 16 amino acids. In germline, CDR1 is MNHEY, CDR2 SVGAGI. The DNA of the CDR3 is TGTGCCAGCAGTAAAGCGGAACGTACGAACACCGGGGAGCTGTTTTTT. This sequence encodes CASSKAERTNTGELFF.

The chain links TRBV20-1 to TRBJ2-4, with 7 bases fitting TRBD2. The CDR3 has 14 residues. Germline lookup yields CDR1 DFQATT and CDR2 SNEGSKA (reference sequence). The V segment lost 5 bases and the J segment 0 bases; nucleotides outside the gene matches: 4. DNA of the CDR3: TGCAGTGCTTTCGGGAGGATAGCCAAAAACATTCAGTACTTC. Translated: CSAFGRIAKNIQYF.

In this sample, this clonotype turned up a few times. The gene calls are TRBV12-3 or TRBV12-4 and TRBJ1-6; the D gene is possibly TRBD1 (5 bases). The V and J ends lost 6 bases and 9 bases respectively, with 18 bases between them. The CDR3 loop spans 15 amino acids. In nucleotides, the CDR3 is TGTGCCAGCAGACCCTCAGGGTTTCAAGGTTCACCCCTCCACTTT. Protein: CASRPSGFQGSPLHF.

This clonotype was counted only a few times. The gene calls are TRBV12-3 or TRBV12-4 and TRBJ2-2, with 8 bases aligning to TRBD1. J was trimmed by 6 bases and V by 7 bases; bases with no gene match: 10. The CDR3 covers 15 residues. The CDR3 region is CASTPLDRDAGELFF. The CDR3 DNA sequence: TGTGCCAGCACCCCCCTGGACAGGGATGCCGGGGAGCTGTTTTTT.

The sample holds many counts of this clonotype. This chain joins TRBV4-2 and TRBJ2-1, with D tentatively TRBD2 (5 bases). Germline V gene sequence: CDR1 LGHNA, CDR2 YNFKEQ. The CDR3 has 11 residues. Trimming stripped 7 bases from V and 6 bases from J, with 7 bases between. The CDR3 region has the DNA TGTGCCAGCACGGCGGGCAATGAGCAGTTCTTC. This encodes CASTAGNEQFF.

This rearrangement joins TRBV20-1 to TRBJ1-2; D may be TRBD1 (5 bases). V gave up 3 bases and J gave up 8 bases, with 10 bases separating them. CDR3 length equals 11 residues. Germline V gives CDR1 DFQATT, CDR2 SNEGSKA (reference sequence). The CDR3 protein is CSASKGRGYTF. The CDR3 DNA sequence: TGCAGTGCTAGTAAGGGGAGAGGCTACACCTTC.

In its sample, this clonotype was seen a few times. The chain links TRBV7-6 to TRBJ1-4, with D perhaps TRBD1 (5 bases). Germline V gene data show CDR1 as SGHVS and CDR2 as FNYEAQ. The CDR3 length is 11 residues. The ends were cut back, 4 bases at V and 14 bases at J, with 11 bases in the middle. CDR3 nucleotide sequence: TGTGCCAGCAGCTCCACAGGAAGGCTGTTTTTT. Amino acid sequence: CASSSTGRLFF. The full variable domain, its missing parts supplied by reference TRBV7-6 and TRBJ1-4, is GAGVSQSPRYKVTKRGQDVALRCDPISGHVSLYWYRQALGQGPEFLTYFNYEAQQDKSGLPNDRFSAERPEGSISTLTIQRTEQRDSAMYRCASSSTGRLFFGSGTQLSVL.

This sequence joins TRBV6-2 or TRBV6-3 and TRBJ2-3; 8 bases are shared with TRBD2. Germline lookup yields CDR1 MNHEY and CDR2 SVGEGT. The CDR3 spans 18 residues. V was pared by 0 bases and J by 5 bases, with 13 bases of the junction left unmatched. CDR3 loop: CASSYSPPAGVGVDTQYF. CDR3 DNA: TGTGCCAGCAGTTACTCGCCCCCAGCGGGAGTGGGCGTAGATACGCAGTATTTT.

The rearrangement uses TRBV6-5 and TRBJ1-2; TRBD1 aligns across 8 bases. Germline values: CDR1 MNHEY, CDR2 SVGAGI. V dropped 4 bases and J dropped 8; count of bases not matched to a gene: 6. This CDR3 region has 13 residues. CDR3 nucleotide sequence: TGTGCCAGCAGTTTCGACAGGGGAGGGGGCTACACCTTC. Protein product: CASSFDRGGGYTF.

The sample holds a few counts of this clonotype. The chain carries TRBV30 and TRBJ1-1; the D gene is possibly TRBD1 (6 bases). Germline CDR1 and CDR2: GTSNPN and SVGIG (reference sequence). This CDR3 is 15 amino acids long. The V and J ends lost 7 bases and 0 bases respectively, with 18 bases between them. The CDR3 protein is CALLRDIRLNTEAFF. In nucleotides, the CDR3 is TGTGCCTTACTCCGGGACATAAGGCTGAACACTGAAGCTTTCTTT. The variable domain in full, completed from reference TRBV30 and TRBJ1-1, reads SQTIHQWPATLVQPVGSPLSLECTVEGTSNPNLYWYRQAAGRGLQLLFYSVGIGQISSEVPQNLSASRPQDRQFILSSKKLLLSDSGFYLCALLRDIRLNTEAFFGQGTRLTVV.

The chain employs TRBV12-3 or TRBV12-4 and TRBJ1-2; 9 nucleotides agree with TRBD1. V gave up 3 bases and J gave up 8 bases; unmatched junction bases: 7. This CDR3 has 14 amino acids. CDR3 nucleotides: TGTGCCAGCAGTTTTCGGACAGGGGATAGGGGCTACACCTTC. Amino acid sequence: CASSFRTGDRGYTF.